This T cell receptor beta chain was observed in a study of T cell changes during pregnancy in multiple sclerosis. Assay: immunoSEQ multiplex PCR; the TCRdb copy retains only in-frame clones and omits some. The data hold around 70,000 clones, with approximately 90% observed a single time. Here the sequenced sample was peripheral blood, taken after pregnancy. This sequence was found in a female donor with multiple sclerosis, enrolled in a pregnancy study.

Here the CDR3 reads CASSPAGGLTYEQYF. The CDR3 DNA follows: TGTGCCAGCAGCCCAGCGGGGGGATTAACCTACGAGCAGTACTTC. The V call is TRBV7-6, the J call TRBJ2-7; TRBD2 matches 9 bases. The CDR3 covers 15 residues. J was trimmed by 2 bases and V by 5 bases; bases with no gene match: 7. CDR1 is SGHVS, CDR2 FNYEAQ, per germline.